This entry is about one T cell receptor beta chain. Its matching antigen is unknown. This sample was taken from a study of post-analysis software for immune sequencing data. Study-level results: Five or six TRBV segments, TRBV5-6, TRBV5-1 and TRBV20-1 among them, were found more frequent in patients than controls.

The TCR beta cDNA libraries carried unique molecular identifiers. TCRdb called the PCR reads again in MiXCR, with one record for every CDR3 protein. The table shows 800,000 to 950,000 distinct CDR3 sequences, with roughly 58% occurring only once. The CDR3 runs 17 residues. CDR1 is SGHRS, CDR2 YFSETQ, per germline. V lost 0 bases to trimming and J lost 3 bases; unmatched junction nucleotides: 9. The clonotype was recovered from a girl aged 10 to 17 with multiple sclerosis. This sequence joins TRBV5-1 and TRBJ2-7; 10 bases agree with TRBD1. Sequenced: blood. CDR3 DNA sequence: TGCGCCAGCAGCTTGGATATCCCGGGACAGGGGATCTACGAGCAGTACTTC. Amino acids: CASSLDIPGQGIYEQYF.